This TCR beta chain was retrieved from a study of shared clonotypes between healthy human individuals. Study-wide results and limits: Non-shared clonotypes showed lower generation probabilities than clonotypes common to all four donors.

This clone was counted a single time. What it recognizes is unknown. TCRdb's copy holds only in-frame clones and misses some; the assay was immunoSEQ multiplex PCR. The profile shows about 380,000 clones, just over 95% of them singletons. Germline CDR1 is SGDLS and CDR2 is YYNGEE. The CDR3 has 14 residues. V was trimmed by 4 bases and J by 2 bases, leaving 13 bases between them. The CD8 memory fraction combined CD45RO+ cells with TemRA cells (CCR7-negative CD45RA+). The V and J genes are TRBV9 and TRBJ2-7; D perhaps matches TRBD1 (6 bases). This receptor was taken from a young man in good health. Sequenced material: memory CD8+ T cells sorted from blood. Subset described: CD45RO+ cells pooled with CCR7-negative TemRA cells. Here the CDR3 reads CASSQGTLAYEQYF. Here the CDR3 DNA reads TGTGCCAGCAGCCAAGGGACACTCGCCTACGAGCAGTACTTC. Variable domain in full (rest from reference TRBV9 and TRBJ2-7): DSGVTQTPKHLITATGQRVTLRCSPRSGDLSVYWYQQSLDQGLQFLIQYYNGEERAKGNILERFSAQQFPDLHSELNLSSLELGDSALYFCASSQGTLAYEQYFGPGTRLTVT.